One and the same sample provided the 27 T cell receptor delta chains below, sequenced in a study of Vδ1+ human thymocytes. General study findings and limits: Thymic TRG and TRD repertoires appeared highly polyclonal.

These receptors have no known antigen. Extracted RNA was reverse transcribed into cDNA. CDR3 amplicons came from multiplex PCR with pooled V-gene forward and constant-region reverse primers. TCRdb fed the multiplex PCR reads into CATT to redo clone calling. The sample contains 80,000 or so delta-chain clones, about 35% of which appear only once. Sample: Vdelta1+ gamma-delta thymocytes from the thymus. The subset is: FACS-sorted CD3+ TCRalphabeta- TCRVdelta1+ TCRVdelta2- thymocytes. These receptors came from a boy younger than two who had congenital heart surgery.

V usage is TRDV1 and J usage is TRDJ1; no definite D call. This CDR3 comprises 16 residues. Germline V CDR1 and CDR2: TSWWSYY, QGS. V lost 0 bases, J lost 3 bases, and 14 bases lay in between. CDR3 residues: CALGELRAMYPDKLIF. CDR3 coding DNA: TGTGCTCTTGGGGAACTCCGGGCCATGTACCCCGATAAACTCATCTTT.

This clone was seen just once. The chain joins TRDV2 to TRDJ1; the D gene is possibly TRDD3 (5 bases). The V gene's germline CDR1 is GEAIGNYY and CDR2 EKD. The CDR3 contains 18 residues. The CDR3 protein is CARSDTTSTPGATDKLIF. The CDR3 DNA is TGTGCGAGGAGTGATACTACCTCTACCCCAGGGGCTACCGATAAACTCATCTTT.

A remark on this clone: A junction end diverges from the germline sequence, so it may reflect a read error. V gene TRDV1 combines with J gene TRDJ1; D remains ambiguous. The germline gives CDR1 TSWWSYY, CDR2 QGS. This CDR3 spans 17 amino acids. DNA for the CDR3: TGTGCTCTTGGGGAACTGGTTAACTTTATCCCTAACGATAAACCCATCTTT. Translating gives CALGELVNFIPNDKPIF.

This clone was detected only a few times. V gene TRDV2 combines with J gene TRDJ1; 7 bases are shared with TRDD3. The V and J ends lost 5 bases and 0 bases, in that order; junction bases with no gene match: 20. The germline CDR1 and CDR2 sequences are GEAIGNYY and EKD. The CDR3 consists of 19 residues. CDR3 protein: CACAPTRRGGLGNTDKLIF. The CDR3 nucleotides read TGTGCCTGTGCCCCTACGCGTCGCGGGGGATTGGGAAACACCGATAAACTCATCTTT.

This chain links TRDV1 with TRDJ1; 13 bases are a match to TRDD3. Germline V gives CDR1 TSWWSYY, CDR2 QGS. The junction had 24 bases not matched to a gene; V was cut back by 3 bases and J by 2 bases. The CDR3 spans 23 residues. CDR3 loop: CALGEHLPPSSYWGIRLTDKLIF. The CDR3 DNA sequence: TGTGCTCTTGGGGAGCACCTTCCTCCTTCCTCATACTGGGGGATACGTCTGACCGATAAACTCATCTTT.

In its sample, this clone was seen a few times. The chain is built from TRDV1 and TRDJ1, with 9 bases matching TRDD2. The CDR3 extends over 17 amino acids. The germline V gene encodes CDR1 TSWWSYY and CDR2 QGS. Trimming at V came to 5 bases and at J to 4 bases, leaving 14 bases not matched to a gene. The chain's CDR3 is CALGIRPSYFGYDKLIF. CDR3 in DNA: TGTGCTCTTGGGATCCGGCCTTCCTACTTCGGATACGATAAACTCATCTTT.

This chain links TRDV1 with TRDJ1; TRDD3 matches 13 bases. The junction had 23 bases not matched to a gene; V was cut back by 2 bases and J by 5 bases. The CDR3 has 22 residues. Germline V gives CDR1 TSWWSYY, CDR2 QGS. The CDR3 loop reads CALGEKFSLDIVLGDTRDKLIF. The CDR3, as DNA: TGTGCTCTTGGGGAAAAATTTTCTCTTGACATTGTACTGGGGGATACGCGGGATAAACTCATCTTT.

With respect to this clone: Distinct nucleotide sequences in the sample also encode this CDR3. This chain uses TRDV1 with TRDJ1, with D maybe TRDD3 (5 bases). In germline, CDR1 is TSWWSYY, CDR2 QGS. V was clipped by 2 bases and J by 0 bases, with 22 bases between them. The CDR3 has 19 amino acids. The CDR3 reads CALGEGIRGDPPYTDKLIF. The CDR3 region has the DNA TGTGCTCTTGGGGAAGGGATCCGTGGGGACCCTCCGTACACCGATAAACTCATCTTT.

V usage is TRDV1 and J usage is TRDJ1; maybe TRDD2 (6 bases). The germline CDR1 and CDR2 sequences are TSWWSYY and QGS. Trimming left V 0 bases short and J 1 base short, with 27 bases between. The CDR3 runs to 21 residues. CDR3 residues: CALGELGFPPIHLLPTDKLIF. The DNA for the CDR3 is TGTGCTCTTGGGGAACTAGGGTTTCCCCCGATACACCTCCTTCCCACCGATAAACTCATCTTT.

The chain joins TRDV1 to TRDJ1, with 9 bases matching TRDD3. CDR1 is TSWWSYY and CDR2 is QGS in the germline V gene. The CDR3 has 20 amino acids. The J segment lost 2 bases and the V segment lost 2 bases, leaving 18 bases of the junction unmatched. Written as DNA, the CDR3 is TGTGCTCTTGGGGAAATAACCCCCTGGGGGGATACCTCCCCAACCGATAAACTCATCTTT. Its translation: CALGEITPWGDTSPTDKLIF.

Worth noting for this clone: At the DNA level, this CDR3 is encoded by other sequences in the same sample as well. The chain couples TRDV1 to TRDJ1; D perhaps matches TRDD3 (6 bases). The CDR3 loop spans 16 amino acids. From germline, CDR1 is TSWWSYY and CDR2 QGS. V lost 2 bases to trimming and J lost 0 bases, with 13 bases between them. CDR3 nucleotide sequence: TGTGCTCTTGGGGAAGTACTGGGTGGATACACCGATAAACTCATCTTT. Its protein product is CALGEVLGGYTDKLIF.

The chain employs TRDV1 and TRDJ1; no clear D gene. CDR1 is TSWWSYY, CDR2 QGS, per germline. The CDR3 loop spans 17 amino acids. Trimming removed 0 bases from V and 4 bases from J, with 18 bases in between. CDR3 bases: TGTGCTCTTGGGGAACTAGCGATCGCGGGAGCAGGCGATAAACTCATCTTT. Protein: CALGELAIAGAGDKLIF.

This clone has just one count. The sample has other DNA sequences that encode this CDR3 too. The rearrangement uses TRDV1 and TRDJ1; D may be TRDD2 (5 bases). In germline, CDR1 is TSWWSYY, CDR2 QGS. The ends were cut back, 1 base at V and 0 bases at J, with 21 bases in the middle. This CDR3 contains 19 residues. The CDR3 bases are TGTGCTCTTGGGGAACGCATTCCTCCTCACCAGACGTACACCGATAAACTCATCTTT. As protein: CALGERIPPHQTYTDKLIF.

This chain joins TRDV1 and TRDJ1, with TRDD3 matching over 11 bases. Germline V gene data show CDR1 as TSWWSYY and CDR2 as QGS. With V trimmed by 5 bases and J by 1 base, 21 bases remained unmatched. This CDR3 comprises 21 residues. CDR3 sequence reads: CALGKIPPLLGDSTFTDKLIF. CDR3 DNA sequence: TGTGCTCTTGGGAAGATTCCTCCACTACTGGGGGATAGTACTTTCACCGATAAACTCATCTTT.

This clone showed up just a few times. V gene TRDV1 combines with J gene TRDJ1; 10 bases align to TRDD3. This CDR3 spans 16 amino acids. V gave up 5 bases and J gave up 7 bases; unmatched junction bases: 13. Germline lookup yields CDR1 TSWWSYY and CDR2 QGS. The CDR3 DNA reads as TGTGCTCTTGGGACATTAACTGTGGGGGATACAGGTAAACTCATCTTT. As protein: CALGTLTVGDTGKLIF.

This chain joins TRDV1 and TRDJ1, with TRDD3 matching 8 bases. V was pared by 1 base and J by 5 bases, with 12 bases of the junction left unmatched. From germline, CDR1 is TSWWSYY and CDR2 QGS. There are 17 residues in the CDR3. CDR3 bases: TGTGCTCTTGGGGAACCCCGAGGTGGGGGATCTCGAGATAAACTCATCTTT. It encodes CALGEPRGGGSRDKLIF.

The chain is built from TRDV1 and TRDJ1, with D tentatively TRDD2 (7 bases). Germline values: CDR1 TSWWSYY, CDR2 QGS. V lost 0 bases, J lost 0 bases, and 26 bases lay in between. The CDR3 spans 21 residues. The CDR3 nucleotides are TGTGCTCTTGGGGAACTGTTCTTCGTCCTTCCTCGGGGGACCCACACCGATAAACTCATCTTT. Encoded protein: CALGELFFVLPRGTHTDKLIF.

The sample holds a few counts of this clone. V gene TRDV1 combines with J gene TRDJ1, with D perhaps TRDD2 (5 bases). V gave up 0 bases and J gave up 7 bases, with 21 bases separating them. The CDR3 is 17 amino acids. Per germline, CDR1 TSWWSYY and CDR2 QGS. The CDR3, as DNA: TGTGCTCTTGGGGAACTTACGCTCTTCCCATACCGGATTAAACTCATCTTT. Translating gives CALGELTLFPYRIKLIF.

The chain couples TRDV1 to TRDJ1; 12 nucleotides match TRDD3. This CDR3 contains 23 residues. The germline CDR1 and CDR2 sequences are TSWWSYY and QGS. Trimming cost V 0 bases and J 3 bases; bases outside gene matches: 23. The CDR3 DNA reads as TGTGCTCTTGGGGAACTTCTTCTGGCAGGCCCTGGGGGATACGATCGGTGTGCCGATAAACTCATCTTT. Translating gives CALGELLLAGPGGYDRCADKLIF.

The chain is built from TRDV1 and TRDJ1; perhaps D is TRDD2 or TRDD3 (9 bases each). There are 24 residues in the CDR3. Germline loops: CDR1 TSWWSYY, CDR2 QGS. The V gene lost 5 bases and the J gene lost 0 bases, with 40 bases spanning the gap. The DNA for the CDR3 is TGTGCTCTTGGGCAAGGGGCCTTCCTACGGCCCTACTGGGGGACTCCGCCGTACACCGATAAACTCATCTTT. This sequence encodes CALGQGAFLRPYWGTPPYTDKLIF.

This clone has just a few counts. Other DNA sequences in the same sample also yield this CDR3. The chain has TRDV1 and TRDJ1; 9 bases match TRDD3. Germline lookup yields CDR1 TSWWSYY and CDR2 QGS. The CDR3 consists of 18 residues. With V trimmed by 5 bases and J by 0 bases, 13 bases remained unmatched. The CDR3 here is CALGKGALGDPNTDKLIF. The CDR3 nucleotides read TGTGCTCTTGGGAAGGGAGCACTGGGGGACCCAAACACCGATAAACTCATCTTT.

The J gene is TRDJ1, the V gene TRDV1, with 9 bases that match TRDD3. Germline V gene sequence: CDR1 TSWWSYY, CDR2 QGS. After removal of 1 base from V and 2 bases from J, the junction contained 8 bases not matched to a gene. The CDR3 sequence is 17 residues long. The CDR3 loop is CALGERPPGDTTDKLIF. The CDR3 DNA is TGTGCTCTTGGGGAACGTCCTCCCGGGGATACGACCGATAAACTCATCTTT.

The chain links TRDV1 to TRDJ1; 12 positions agree with TRDD3. Looked up from germline, CDR1 is TSWWSYY and CDR2 is QGS. The CDR3 loop spans 17 amino acids. V lost 1 base and J lost 3; bases outside the gene matches: 6. The CDR3 sequence is CALGEHWGIPGPDKLIF. CDR3 bases: TGTGCTCTTGGGGAACACTGGGGGATACCCGGCCCCGATAAACTCATCTTT.

This clone was seen a few times. The genes are TRDV1 and TRDJ1; tentative D call: TRDD2 (6 bases). V was trimmed by 0 bases and J by 3 bases, leaving 17 bases between them. CDR1 and CDR2 from the germline V gene are TSWWSYY and QGS. CDR3 length: 17 amino acids. The CDR3 sequence: CALGELVLRSTSDKLIF. The CDR3 DNA is TGTGCTCTTGGGGAACTCGTCCTACGGAGTACGTCCGATAAACTCATCTTT.

The chain employs TRDV1 and TRDJ1; maybe TRDD2 (6 bases). The CDR3 runs to 16 residues. V dropped 1 base and J dropped 0 bases, with 12 bases sitting between them. Germline V gene lookup returns CDR1 TSWWSYY and CDR2 QGS. DNA of the CDR3: TGTGCTCTTGGGGAACCGCCTTCCCTTTACACCGATAAACTCATCTTT. This sequence encodes CALGEPPSLYTDKLIF.

The V call is TRDV1, the J call TRDJ1; 7 bases map to TRDD3. Germline CDR1 reads TSWWSYY; CDR2 reads QGS. J was trimmed by 0 bases and V by 5 bases; bases with no gene match: 30. The CDR3 totals 23 residues. CDR3 loop: CALGKGLYWGLVNLLPYTDKLIF. Written as DNA, the CDR3 is TGTGCTCTTGGGAAGGGTCTGTACTGGGGACTGGTTAACCTTTTACCGTACACCGATAAACTCATCTTT.

This clone has only a few counts. V is TRDV1 and J is TRDJ1; D is unclear. There are 21 residues in the CDR3. Germline V CDR1 and CDR2: TSWWSYY, QGS. The V end was cut by 1 base, the J end by 0 bases, with 27 bases between. In DNA, the CDR3 is TGTGCTCTTGGGGAACCCAAAGAACTAACGGTTAGGACAACTTACACCGATAAACTCATCTTT. It encodes CALGEPKELTVRTTYTDKLIF.